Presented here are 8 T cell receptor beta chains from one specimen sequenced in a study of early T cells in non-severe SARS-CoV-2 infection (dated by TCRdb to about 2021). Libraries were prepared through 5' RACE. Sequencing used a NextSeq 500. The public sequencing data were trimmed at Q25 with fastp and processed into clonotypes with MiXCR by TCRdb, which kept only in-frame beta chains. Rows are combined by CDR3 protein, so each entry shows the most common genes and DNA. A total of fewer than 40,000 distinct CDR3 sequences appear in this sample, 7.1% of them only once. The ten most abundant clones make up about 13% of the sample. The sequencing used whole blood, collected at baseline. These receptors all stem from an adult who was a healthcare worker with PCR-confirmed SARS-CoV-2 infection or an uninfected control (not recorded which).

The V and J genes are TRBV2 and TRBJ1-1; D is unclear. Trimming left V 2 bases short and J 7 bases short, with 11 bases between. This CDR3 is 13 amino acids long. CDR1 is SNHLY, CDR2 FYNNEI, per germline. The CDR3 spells CASSERWESEAFF. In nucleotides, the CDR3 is TGTGCCAGCAGTGAACGTTGGGAAAGTGAAGCTTTCTTT.

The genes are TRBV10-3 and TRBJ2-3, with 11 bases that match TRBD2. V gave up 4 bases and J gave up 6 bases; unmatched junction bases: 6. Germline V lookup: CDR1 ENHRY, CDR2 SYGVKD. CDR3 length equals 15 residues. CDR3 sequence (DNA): TGTGCCATCAGTGGTGGGACTAGCGGCGGGGATACGCAGTATTTT. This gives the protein CAISGGTSGGDTQYF.

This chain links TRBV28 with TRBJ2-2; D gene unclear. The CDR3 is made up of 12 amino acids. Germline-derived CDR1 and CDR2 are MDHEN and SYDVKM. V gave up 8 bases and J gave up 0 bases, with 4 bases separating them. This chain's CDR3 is CASGSNTGELFF. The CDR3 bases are TGTGCCAGCGGATCGAACACCGGGGAGCTGTTTTTT.

Written as DNA, the CDR3 is TGTGCCAGCAGGGCTGAACAGGGGGGGAATTCACCCCTCCACTTT. Amino acid sequence: CASRAEQGGNSPLHF. J is TRBJ1-6 and V is TRBV12-3 or TRBV12-4, with 8 bases matching TRBD1. The CDR3 covers 15 residues. Trimming removed 6 bases from V and 7 bases from J; junction bases left unmatched: 8.

The CDR3 sequence: CSVGGQGSNEQFF. CDR3 bases: TGCAGCGTTGGGGGGCAGGGGAGTAATGAGCAGTTCTTC. This chain uses TRBV29-1 with TRBJ2-1; perhaps TRBD1 as D (6 bases). CDR3 size: 13 residues. Trimming cost V 4 bases and J 7 bases, with 14 bases left between them. In germline, CDR1 is SQVTM, CDR2 ANQGSEA.

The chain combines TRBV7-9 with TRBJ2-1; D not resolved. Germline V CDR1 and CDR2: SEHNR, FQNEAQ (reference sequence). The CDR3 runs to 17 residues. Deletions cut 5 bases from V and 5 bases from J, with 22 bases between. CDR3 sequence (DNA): TGTGCCAGCAGCCCTACCCGGGCAGGCCCCCCGAACAATGAGCAGTTCTTC. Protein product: CASSPTRAGPPNNEQFF.

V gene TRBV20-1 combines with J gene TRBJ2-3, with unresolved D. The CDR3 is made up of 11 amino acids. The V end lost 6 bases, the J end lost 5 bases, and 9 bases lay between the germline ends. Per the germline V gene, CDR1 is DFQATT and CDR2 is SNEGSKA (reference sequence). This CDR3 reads CSAIKGDTQYF. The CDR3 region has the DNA TGCAGTGCCATTAAGGGAGATACGCAGTATTTT.

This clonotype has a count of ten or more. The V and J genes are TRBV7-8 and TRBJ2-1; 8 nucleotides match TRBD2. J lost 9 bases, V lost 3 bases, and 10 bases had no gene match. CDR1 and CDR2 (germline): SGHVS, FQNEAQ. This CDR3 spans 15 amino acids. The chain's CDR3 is CASSLGTRAKSEQFF. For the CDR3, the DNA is TGTGCCAGCAGCTTGGGGACTAGGGCTAAAAGTGAGCAGTTCTTC.